This TCR beta chain comes out of a study of blood T cell repertoires in COVID-19. Whole-study context: T cells, B-cell-depleted T cells, or PBMCs supplied cDNA or gDNA.

This clone was picked up one time. Other DNA sequences from this sample encode an identical CDR3 as well. Using immunoSEQ multiplex PCR, the repertoire was profiled, and TCRdb retains in-frame clones only, with some absent. The sample shows tens of thousands of clones, approximately 81% of them seen only once. The source of this sequence is a woman in her fifties or sixties with acute or convalescent COVID-19. Sequencing was performed on peripheral blood.

The chain's CDR3 is CASSLEGGNYGYTF. The CDR3 DNA reads as TGCGCCAGCAGCTTGGAAGGCGGTAACTATGGCTACACCTTC. The V and J genes are TRBV5-1 and TRBJ1-2; D gene unclear. The germline gives CDR1 SGHRS, CDR2 YFSETQ. V lost 0 bases and J lost 1, with 7 bases in between. The CDR3 sequence is 14 residues long.